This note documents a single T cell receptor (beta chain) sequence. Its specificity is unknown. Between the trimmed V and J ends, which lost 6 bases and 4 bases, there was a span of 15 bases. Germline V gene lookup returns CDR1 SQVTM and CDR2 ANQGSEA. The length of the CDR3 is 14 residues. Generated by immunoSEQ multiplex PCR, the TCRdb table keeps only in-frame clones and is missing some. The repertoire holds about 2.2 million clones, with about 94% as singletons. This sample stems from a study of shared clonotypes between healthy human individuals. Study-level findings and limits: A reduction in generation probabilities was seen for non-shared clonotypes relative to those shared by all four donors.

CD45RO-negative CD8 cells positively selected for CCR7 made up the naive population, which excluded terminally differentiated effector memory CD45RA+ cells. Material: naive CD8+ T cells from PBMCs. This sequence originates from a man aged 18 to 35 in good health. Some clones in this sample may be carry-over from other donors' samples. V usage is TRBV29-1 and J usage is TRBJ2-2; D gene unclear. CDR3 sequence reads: CSVGDPVGTGELFF. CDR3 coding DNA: TGCAGCGTGGGCGACCCGGTGGGCACCGGGGAGCTGTTTTTT.